Each of the 27 T cell receptor beta chains below was sequenced from the same sample in a study of CD8 T cells in cerebrospinal fluid in Alzheimer's disease. TCRdb reprocessed the 10x single-cell sequencing reads and reports one entry per CDR3 protein, with no DNA. The sample table includes roughly 860 distinct CDR3 sequences. What was sequenced was cerebrospinal fluid. The receptors were gathered from a human donor with Parkinson's disease.

Measured by frequency, this clonotype is large. The V and J genes are TRBV7-2 and TRBJ1-2. Looked up from germline, CDR1 is SGHTA and CDR2 is FQGNSA. The CDR3 runs 14 residues. The CDR3 sequence: CASSLGFTNYGYTF.

Measured by frequency, this clonotype is large. The chain couples TRBV20-1 to TRBJ1-1. The germline V gene encodes CDR1 DFQATT and CDR2 SNEGSKA (reference sequence). The CDR3 is 14 residues long. Here the CDR3 reads CSARSGRLDTEAFF.

This clonotype is identified as large (0.1 to 1%) from frequency. The CDR3 sequence: CASRDPDQPQHF. The chain employs TRBV6-2 or TRBV6-3 and TRBJ1-5. CDR3 length: 12 amino acids. CDR1 and CDR2 from the germline V gene are MNHEY and SVGEGT.

This clonotype counts as large (0.1 to 1%) by frequency. The chain joins TRBV12-3 or TRBV12-4 to TRBJ2-2; TCRdb names TRBD1, which stays unverified in the absence of DNA. This CDR3 region has 14 residues. CDR3 loop: CAGRQGANTGELFF.

This clonotype is labeled medium-sized based on frequency. The genes are TRBV7-6 and TRBJ1-2; the TCRdb D gene call, TRBD1, has no DNA to confirm it. CDR3 length: 16 amino acids. In germline, CDR1 is SGHVS, CDR2 FNYEAQ. The CDR3: CASSLGTGGSNYGYTF.

This clonotype is classed as large (0.1 to 1%) by frequency. The chain carries TRBV6-2 or TRBV6-3 and TRBJ1-5; with no DNA, the TCRdb D assignment of TRBD1 cannot be verified. The V gene's germline CDR1 is MNHEY and CDR2 SVGEGT. CDR3 length equals 15 residues. This CDR3 is CASSPETGSNQPQHF.

In terms of frequency, this clonotype is large. This chain links TRBV3-1 with TRBJ1-6; TCRdb picks TRBD1, but there is no DNA to check that call. The CDR3 has 16 amino acids. In germline, CDR1 is LGHDT, CDR2 YNNKEL (reference sequence). CDR3 amino acids: CASSRAGQGDGSPLHF.

By frequency, this clonotype registers medium-sized. CDR3 sequence reads: CASQGSGNTIYF. The V and J genes are TRBV6-6 and TRBJ1-3. The length of the CDR3 is 12 residues. Germline V CDR1 and CDR2: MNHNY, SVGAGI (reference sequence).

The rearrangement links TRBV19 to TRBJ1-4. The germline V gene has CDR1 LNHDA and CDR2 SQIVND (reference sequence). The CDR3 is 13 residues long. The CDR3 protein is CASSRDLVGELFF.

By frequency, this clonotype is medium-sized. The J gene is TRBJ1-5, the V gene TRBV2; the D gene TCRdb calls, TRBD1, cannot be checked with no DNA. This CDR3 contains 15 residues. The germline V gene encodes CDR1 SNHLY and CDR2 FYNNEI. The CDR3 region is CASLGQGVRNQPQHF.

V gene TRBV30 combines with J gene TRBJ2-3; the TRBD2 assignment by TCRdb is unverifiable without DNA. This CDR3 has 14 amino acids. The germline V gene encodes CDR1 GTSNPN and CDR2 SVGIG (reference sequence). CDR3 in amino acids: CAWSPSGVTDTQYF.

This clonotype is labeled large based on frequency. The chain is built from TRBV7-2 and TRBJ2-7; TCRdb names TRBD1, which stays unverified in the absence of DNA. Germline values: CDR1 SGHTA, CDR2 FQGNSA. This CDR3 spans 15 amino acids. This chain's CDR3 is CASSPWTGIPYEQYF.

Its frequency marks this clonotype as medium-sized (0.01 to 0.1%). This sequence joins TRBV27 and TRBJ1-2; TCRdb outputs TRBD1, but without DNA this stays unchecked. CDR1 is MNHEY, CDR2 SMNVEV, per germline (reference sequence). This CDR3 has 15 amino acids. The CDR3 is CASRAWDRGNYGYTF.

This clonotype is labeled medium-sized based on frequency. The chain couples TRBV4-3 to TRBJ1-2. The CDR3 spans 15 residues. The germline gives CDR1 LGHNA, CDR2 YSLEER. The CDR3 loop is CASSQEWPYEYGYTF.

This clonotype is classed as medium-sized by frequency. The chain has TRBV13 and TRBJ1-2; TCRdb designates TRBD1, a call that cannot be tested without DNA. This CDR3 comprises 17 residues. Germline CDR1 reads PRHDT; CDR2 reads FYEKMQ (reference sequence). The CDR3 sequence is CASSLGGTGGRSYGYTF.

Frequency places this clonotype as medium-sized. The chain uses TRBV28 and TRBJ1-1; the D gene TCRdb calls, TRBD1, cannot be checked with no DNA. This CDR3 is 13 amino acids long. Germline V gene sequence: CDR1 MDHEN, CDR2 SYDVKM. CDR3 loop: CASSRDRVTEAFF.

This clonotype is called large (0.1 to 1%) based on its frequency. V is TRBV10-3 and J is TRBJ2-3. Germline CDR1 is ENHRY and CDR2 is SYGVKD. The CDR3 contains 15 residues. The CDR3: CAISDGPRGTDTQYF.

This clonotype shows up as medium-sized by frequency. The chain carries TRBV5-6 and TRBJ2-5; the TCRdb D gene call, TRBD1, has no DNA to confirm it. Germline CDR1 reads SGHDT; CDR2 reads YYEEEE. This CDR3 has 14 residues. CDR3 residues: CASSPPGIGETQYF.

This clonotype is labeled hyperexpanded based on frequency. The chain recombines TRBV18 with TRBJ1-5. The CDR3 consists of 14 residues. Germline loops: CDR1 KGHSH, CDR2 LQKENI. The CDR3: CASSPTGYYQPQHF.

This rearrangement joins TRBV5-3 to TRBJ1-2. TRBV5-3 is sorted into the ORF group, with uncertain function. The CDR3 has 15 residues. CDR3 protein: CARSRRRFGEGGYTF.

This clonotype is deemed large (0.1 to 1%) by its frequency. This rearrangement joins TRBV7-2 to TRBJ1-2; the D call of TRBD1 rests on TCRdb alone, since no DNA is present to check it. Germline V gene data show CDR1 as SGHTA and CDR2 as FQGNSA. The CDR3 covers 15 residues. The CDR3 protein is CASRGQGGREYGYTF.

This clonotype is classed as medium-sized (0.01 to 0.1%) by frequency. This chain links TRBV7-3 with TRBJ2-5; TCRdb calls TRBD1, which cannot be checked without DNA. Germline CDR1 and CDR2: SGHTA and FQGTGA. CDR3 length equals 16 residues. This CDR3 reads CASRPGQDRFRETQYF.

Its frequency marks this clonotype as medium-sized. The J gene is TRBJ2-5, the V gene TRBV5-5; TCRdb designates TRBD1, a call that cannot be tested without DNA. The germline CDR1 and CDR2 sequences are SGHKS and YYEKEE (reference sequence). CDR3 length: 13 residues. CDR3 region: CASSFPGKETQYF.

Frequency places this clonotype as medium-sized (0.01 to 0.1%). The V call is TRBV5-1, the J call TRBJ2-3; TCRdb gives TRBD2 as the D gene, but with no DNA this cannot be confirmed. The CDR3 is 17 residues long. Germline assignment: CDR1 SGHRS and CDR2 YFSETQ. CDR3 residues: CASSLEASGGPTDTQYF.

This clonotype ranks as large in terms of frequency. The chain uses TRBV7-8 and TRBJ2-3; the TCRdb D gene call, TRBD1, has no DNA to confirm it. The CDR3 runs 15 residues. CDR1 and CDR2 from the germline V gene are SGHVS and FQNEAQ. The CDR3 loop is CASSPQRGGRDTQYF.

This clonotype ranks as medium-sized in terms of frequency. The chain is built from TRBV5-8 and TRBJ1-5. The CDR3 runs 14 residues. The V gene's germline CDR1 is SGHTS and CDR2 YDEGEE. The CDR3 reads CASSFSQGNQPQHF.

Judged by frequency, this clonotype is medium-sized (0.01 to 0.1%). The rearrangement links TRBV5-1 to TRBJ2-3; the TRBD2 assignment by TCRdb is unverifiable without DNA. The V gene's germline CDR1 is SGHRS and CDR2 YFSETQ. The CDR3 length is 14 residues. The CDR3 spells CASSAQGGSDTQYF.